This T cell receptor beta chain appears in the sequencing data of a study of human T cells and chemical hapten exposure. For the study at large: Mainly, slight library volume differences in the pool made TCR yields vary. Study outcomes and limitations: With DPC sensitization, TCRs exceeding 1 in 1000 frequency showed no change.

Germline lookup yields CDR1 SQVTM and CDR2 ANQGSEA. The CDR3 runs 13 residues. V gave up 7 bases and J gave up 3 bases, with 16 bases separating them. This clonotype occurred many times. No antigen is known for it. In the library, unique molecular identifiers were attached to individual cDNA molecules. In the original workflow: Samples had a median of around 91,000 TCRs, ranging roughly 20,000 to 700,000. Each CDR3 protein gets one entry after TCRdb re-called the reads with MiXCR. The V and J calls follow TCRdb's processing rather than the paper's. The sample contains 95,000 to 150,000 distinct CDR3 sequences, approximately 9% of which appear only once. Whole blood that had not been fractionated was the source of extracted total RNA.

The sequence derives from a human donor in good health. Some clones in this sample may be carry-over from other donors' samples. The sequencing sample was made of whole blood. The rearrangement uses TRBV29-1 and TRBJ2-7; tentative D call: TRBD2 (5 bases). CDR3 DNA: TGCAGCGCGTCAGGTGGAGGAGGCTACGAGCAGTACTTC. It codes for CSASGGGGYEQYF.